These 11 T cell receptor beta chains share one sample of origin, sequenced in a study of shared clonotypes between healthy human individuals. Produced via immunoSEQ multiplex PCR; TCRdb's table is partial and in-frame only. This sample has about 1.5 million clones, with about 96% found just once. The sample consisted of naive CD4+ T cells sorted from blood. Described subset: CD45RA+ positively selected. The receptors were sampled from a man aged 30 to 45 in good health.

This clone has only one observation. V gene TRBV28 combines with J gene TRBJ1-1; D not resolved. The length of the CDR3 is 13 residues. Germline V gene sequence: CDR1 MDHEN, CDR2 SYDVKM. V shed 2 bases and J shed 4 bases, with 8 bases lying between them. This chain's CDR3 is CASSLPTGTEAFF. The CDR3 nucleotides read TGTGCCAGCAGTTTACCCACCGGCACTGAAGCTTTCTTT.

Concerning this clone: The junction does not match germline at one end; this may be a read error. The rearrangement uses TRBV6-5 and TRBJ1-4, with D perhaps TRBD1 (5 bases). This CDR3 region has 14 residues. The germline CDR1 and CDR2 sequences are MNHEY and SVGAGI. The CDR3 nucleotides are TGTGCCAGCAGTAAGGACACTCCTAAGGAAAAACTGTTTTTT. It specifies CASSKDTPKEKLFF.

This clone was recorded only once. The CDR3 sequence is CASSLRASGSYEQYF. The CDR3 DNA sequence: TGTGCCAGCAGCTTGAGAGCTAGCGGGAGCTACGAGCAGTACTTC. This chain joins TRBV5-4 and TRBJ2-7, with TRBD2 matching over 10 bases. Germline trimming cut 1 base from V and 3 bases from J; bases unmatched to any gene: 4. CDR1 and CDR2 (germline): SGHNT, YYREEE (reference sequence). The length of the CDR3 is 15 residues.

This rearrangement joins TRBV2 to TRBJ2-3; 11 bases are shared with TRBD2. V was clipped by 6 bases and J by 5 bases; unmatched bases: 16. In germline, CDR1 is SNHLY, CDR2 FYNNEI. The CDR3 is 18 amino acids. DNA of the CDR3: TGTGCCAGCAGCTGGAGTAGCGGGAGGGTAACGGGGAGAGATACGCAGTATTTT. This gives the protein CASSWSSGRVTGRDTQYF.

The chain couples TRBV5-4 to TRBJ2-1; 9 nucleotides agree with TRBD1. J lost 9 bases, V lost 5 bases, and 12 bases had no gene match. This CDR3 has 15 residues. Germline CDR1 and CDR2: SGHNT and YYREEE (reference sequence). Here the CDR3 reads CASSYPGTGQGEQFF. CDR3 nucleotides: TGTGCCAGCAGTTACCCCGGGACAGGGCAAGGTGAGCAGTTCTTC.

The V gene is TRBV29-1, the J gene TRBJ2-1; TRBD2 aligns across 11 bases. V dropped 4 bases and J dropped 8; count of bases not matched to a gene: 7. CDR1 and CDR2 from the germline V gene are SQVTM and ANQGSEA. The CDR3 length is 14 residues. The CDR3 region has the DNA TGCAGCGTTGCTGGAATAGCGGGAGGGTATGAGCAGTTCTTC. It encodes CSVAGIAGGYEQFF.

V usage is TRBV2 and J usage is TRBJ2-7; D is possibly TRBD2 (5 bases). CDR3 length: 13 amino acids. In germline, CDR1 is SNHLY, CDR2 FYNNEI. V was cut by 6 bases and J by 2 bases, with 11 bases left in between. CDR3 in DNA: TGTGCCAGCAGCTTCGGACTTACCTACGAGCAGTACTTC. Translated, it gives CASSFGLTYEQYF.

In its sample, this clone was seen once. The chain carries TRBV18 and TRBJ1-1; 8 nucleotides line up with TRBD1. The V gene's germline CDR1 is KGHSH and CDR2 LQKENI. The J segment lost 5 bases and the V segment lost 9 bases, leaving 14 bases of the junction unmatched. CDR3 size: 15 residues. The CDR3 bases are TGTGCCAGTAAGGAGATGGCAGGGGGCATGACTGAAGCTTTCTTT. Translated: CASKEMAGGMTEAFF.

Comments on this clone: At the DNA level, this CDR3 is encoded by other sequences in the same sample as well. The gene calls are TRBV5-1 and TRBJ2-5, with D possibly TRBD1 on 5 matching bases. The CDR3 has 13 amino acids. V was shortened by 2 bases and J by 3 bases, with 8 bases between the two germline ends. The germline V gene has CDR1 SGHRS and CDR2 YFSETQ. The CDR3 region is CASSLGREETQYF. The CDR3 region has the DNA TGCGCCAGCAGCTTAGGCAGGGAAGAGACCCAGTACTTC.

The chain employs TRBV19 and TRBJ2-3; tentatively, D is TRBD2 (5 bases). Germline lookup yields CDR1 LNHDA and CDR2 SQIVND (reference sequence). The V end was cut by 8 bases, the J end by 4 bases, with 13 bases between. CDR3 length: 13 amino acids. CDR3 bases: TGTGCCAGTGCGGAGGTTGCAGCAGATACGCAGTATTTT. Its protein is CASAEVAADTQYF.

For this clone: One end of the junction is discordant with germline, which a read error may explain. The chain links TRBV7-7 to TRBJ2-2, with D unresolved. The CDR3 contains 13 residues. CDR1 SSHAT and CDR2 FNYEAQ come from the germline V gene (reference sequence). The CDR3 sequence is CASSPANTGELFF. The CDR3 nucleotides read TGTGCTAGCAGCCCCGCGAACACCGGGGAGCTGTTTTTT. Full variable domain (missing parts from reference TRBV7-7 and TRBJ2-2): GAGVSQSPRYKVTKRGQDVTLRCDPISSHATLYWYQQALGQGPEFLTYFNYEAQPDKSGLPSDRFSAERPEGSISTLTIQRTEQRDSAMYRCASSPANTGELFFGEGSRLTVL.